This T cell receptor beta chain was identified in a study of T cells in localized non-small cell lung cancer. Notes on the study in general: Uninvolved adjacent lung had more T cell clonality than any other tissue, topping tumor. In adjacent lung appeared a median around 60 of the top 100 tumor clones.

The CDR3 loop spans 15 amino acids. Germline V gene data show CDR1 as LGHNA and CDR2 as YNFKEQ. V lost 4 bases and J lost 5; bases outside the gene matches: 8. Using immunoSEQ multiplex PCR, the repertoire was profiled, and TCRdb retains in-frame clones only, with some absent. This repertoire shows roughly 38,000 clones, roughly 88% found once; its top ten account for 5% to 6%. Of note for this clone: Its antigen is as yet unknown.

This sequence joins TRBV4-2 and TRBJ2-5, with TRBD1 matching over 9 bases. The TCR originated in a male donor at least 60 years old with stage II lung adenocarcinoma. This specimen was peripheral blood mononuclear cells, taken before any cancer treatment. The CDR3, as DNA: TGTGCCAGCAGCCTACAGGGGGCTGGCGGGGAGACCCAGTACTTC. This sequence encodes CASSLQGAGGETQYF.